Listed here are 9 T cell receptor beta chains from one sample, sequenced in a study of identical twins. TCRdb ran MiXCR on the 5' RACE reads and lists one entry per CDR3 protein. This table has approximately 550,000 distinct CDR3 sequences, around 24% appearing once. This sample also appeared in a second study, on yellow fever vaccine responses in identical twins.

Sequenced sample: CD4+ T cells sorted from blood. These receptors all come from a woman in her late teens or twenties in good health.

This clonotype was observed a few times. The chain recombines TRBV5-1 with TRBJ2-3; 9 bases match TRBD2. V was clipped by 4 bases and J by 5 bases; unmatched bases: 11. The CDR3 runs 16 residues. Germline-derived CDR1 and CDR2 are SGHRS and YFSETQ. The CDR3 DNA reads TGCGCCAGCAGCCCAACCCGATCACTAGCGGGAGATACGCAGTATTTT. Its translation is CASSPTRSLAGDTQYF.

The CDR3 nucleotides read TGTGCCACCAGCAGAGATAGTGGCCAGAAGGGAATAGAGTACTTC. Residues: CATSRDSGQKGIEYF. The chain links TRBV15 to TRBJ2-7, with unresolved D. V shed 0 bases and J shed 11 bases, with 20 bases lying between them. CDR3 length: 15 amino acids. Germline CDR1 LNHNV, CDR2 YYDKDF (reference sequence).

This rearrangement joins TRBV29-1 to TRBJ2-7; 8 bases line up with TRBD2. There are 15 residues in the CDR3. Germline V gene lookup returns CDR1 SQVTM and CDR2 ANQGSEA. V lost 0 bases, J lost 4 bases, and 8 bases stayed unmatched. In DNA, the CDR3 is TGCAGCGTTGAAGATCGGAGCGGGAGTAATTACGAGCAGTACTTC. Translating it yields CSVEDRSGSNYEQYF.

This clonotype appeared a few times. Lacking the conserved final phenylalanine or tryptophan, this CDR3 likely reflects a read error. The DNA is omitted, as the CDR3 cannot be located on it reliably, and the CDR3 follows TCRdb's listing. V and J are TRBV3-1 and TRBJ2-1; the D segment call TRBD2 is taken from the table without a DNA check. The CDR3 has 12 amino acids, counting both end residues. Germline values: CDR1 LGHDT, CDR2 YNNKEL (reference sequence). CDR3 protein: CASSHRGTPFSL.

In this sample, this clonotype turned up many times. The rearrangement links TRBV7-8 to TRBJ2-1; D is possibly TRBD2 (5 bases). The CDR3 is made up of 14 amino acids. V was shortened by 0 bases and J by 2 bases, with 5 bases between the two germline ends. Germline V gives CDR1 SGHVS, CDR2 FQNEAQ. The DNA for the CDR3 is TGTGCCAGCAGCTTAGCGGAGGCCTACAATGAGCAGTTCTTC. Translation gives CASSLAEAYNEQFF. Full variable domain (missing parts from reference TRBV7-8 and TRBJ2-1): GAGVSQSPRYKVAKRGQDVALRCDPISGHVSLFWYQQALGQGPEFLTYFQNEAQLDKSGLPSDRFFAERPEGSVSTLKIQRTQQEDSAVYLCASSLAEAYNEQFFGPGTRLTVL.

This chain connects TRBV28 to TRBJ1-1, with 12 bases fitting TRBD1. CDR3 length: 17 amino acids. The trim removed 2 bases at V and 6 bases at J, leaving 10 bases unmatched. Germline V gives CDR1 MDHEN, CDR2 SYDVKM. CDR3 region: CASSLGGTGGIFAEAFF. CDR3 DNA sequence: TGTGCCAGCAGTTTAGGGGGGACAGGGGGCATATTTGCTGAAGCTTTCTTT.

This clonotype was observed a few times. The CDR3 sequence: CSARDSGKGYTF. The CDR3 DNA follows: TGCAGTGCTAGAGATTCAGGGAAAGGCTACACCTTC. The chain links TRBV20-1 to TRBJ1-2; D may be TRBD1 (5 bases). Trimming stripped 0 bases from V and 8 bases from J, with 10 bases between. There are 12 residues in the CDR3. Germline-derived CDR1 and CDR2 are DFQATT and SNEGSKA (reference sequence).

The chain has TRBV12-3 or TRBV12-4 and TRBJ2-2; weak D call: TRBD2 (6 bases). The CDR3 sequence is 16 residues long. The V gene lost 5 bases and the J gene lost 0 bases, with 13 bases spanning the gap. The CDR3 sequence: CASSLAGLTNTGELFF. The CDR3 coding sequence is TGTGCCAGCAGTCTCGCGGGACTCACGAACACCGGGGAGCTGTTTTTT.

This clonotype is a singleton in its sample. V and J are TRBV7-9 and TRBJ2-5, with 7 bases that match TRBD1. Looked up from germline, CDR1 is SEHNR and CDR2 is FQNEAQ (reference sequence). This CDR3 comprises 17 residues. Germline trimming cut 5 bases from V and 5 bases from J; bases unmatched to any gene: 17. Here the CDR3 reads CASSPNRGPTLMETQYF. The CDR3 region has the DNA TGTGCCAGCAGCCCAAACAGGGGACCCACCCTGATGGAGACCCAGTACTTC. The variable domain in full, with the rest retrieved from reference TRBV7-9 and TRBJ2-5, is DTGVSQNPRHKITKRGQNVTFRCDPISEHNRLYWYRQTLGQGPEFLTYFQNEAQLEKSRLLSDRFSAERPKGSFSTLEIQRTEQGDSAMYLCASSPNRGPTLMETQYFGPGTRLLVL.